These 17 T cell receptor beta chains share one sample of origin, sequenced in a study of OX40 agonist ivuxolimab in advanced cancers. Method: immunoSEQ multiplex PCR; TCRdb's copy keeps in-frame clones and lacks some. Here the sample spans about 26,000 clones, 75% to 80% being singletons. The specimen comprised CD4+ or CD8+ T cells sorted from blood, sampled in a trial of the OX40 agonist ivuxolimab. These receptors were taken from an adult with an advanced solid tumor such as melanoma, head and neck, liver or kidney cancer.

This chain uses TRBV2 with TRBJ2-2, with D perhaps being TRBD1 or TRBD2 (5 bases each). Germline CDR1 and CDR2: SNHLY and FYNNEI. This CDR3 contains 14 residues. The V and J ends lost 5 bases and 8 bases respectively, with 15 bases between them. The CDR3 DNA sequence: TGTGCCAGCAGTCAGAGGGGTTCGCCAGGGGAGCTGTTTTTT. It encodes CASSQRGSPGELFF.

The chain combines TRBV7-8 with TRBJ1-1; D is unclear. Trimming took 2 bases from V and 6 from J, leaving 7 bases between them. The CDR3 is made up of 12 amino acids. The germline V gene encodes CDR1 SGHVS and CDR2 FQNEAQ. DNA of the CDR3: TGTGCCAGCAGCTTATCCATATCTGAAGCTTTCTTT. It specifies CASSLSISEAFF.

The chain recombines TRBV2 with TRBJ1-5; no definite D call. Germline loops: CDR1 SNHLY, CDR2 FYNNEI. This CDR3 has 13 amino acids. V was shortened by 3 bases and J by 2 bases, with 5 bases between the two germline ends. The CDR3, as DNA: TGTGCCAGCAGTGACCTTGGCAATCAGCCCCAGCATTTT. This encodes CASSDLGNQPQHF.

V and J are TRBV5-1 and TRBJ2-7; the D gene is possibly TRBD1 (6 bases). The V gene's germline CDR1 is SGHRS and CDR2 YFSETQ. The V end was cut by 0 bases, the J end by 3 bases, with 7 bases between. The length of the CDR3 is 13 residues. The CDR3 region is CASSLEDSYEQYF. Here the CDR3 DNA reads TGCGCCAGCAGCTTGGAGGACAGCTACGAGCAGTACTTC.

On this clone itself: At the DNA level, this CDR3 is encoded by other sequences in the same sample as well. The chain carries TRBV9 and TRBJ2-1; TRBD2 might be the D (6 bases). CDR1 is SGDLS and CDR2 is YYNGEE in the germline V gene. The length of the CDR3 is 15 residues. V lost 0 bases, J lost 1 base, and 8 bases lay in between. The DNA for the CDR3 is TGTGCCAGCAGCGTAGAGGAGGGTTCCTACAATGAGCAGTTCTTC. This sequence encodes CASSVEEGSYNEQFF.

This chain's CDR3 is CASSLGEGSGPYEQYF. In DNA, the CDR3 is TGTGCCAGCAGTTTGGGAGAAGGTAGCGGGCCCTACGAGCAGTACTTC. The V call is TRBV28, the J call TRBJ2-7; the match to TRBD2 covers 7 bases. CDR1 and CDR2 from the germline V gene are MDHEN and SYDVKM. Trimming took 3 bases from V and 2 from J; bases not matched to a gene: 10. The CDR3 has 16 residues.

This rearrangement joins TRBV4-3 to TRBJ1-1; D unclear. Germline CDR1 is LGHNA and CDR2 is YSLEER. The ends were cut back, 4 bases at V and 3 bases at J, with 9 bases in the middle. The CDR3 covers 13 residues. CDR3: CASSLVGYTEAFF. As DNA, the CDR3 is TGCGCCAGCAGCCTCGTGGGCTACACTGAAGCTTTCTTT.

This clone has just one count. The J gene is TRBJ2-4, the V gene TRBV6-5; 12 bases are a match to TRBD1. V lost 8 bases to trimming and J lost 7 bases; unmatched junction nucleotides: 9. This CDR3 region has 15 residues. The V gene's germline CDR1 is MNHEY and CDR2 SVGAGI. The CDR3 loop reads CASSGQGAGYNIQYF. CDR3 bases: TGTGCCAGCTCGGGACAGGGGGCAGGTTACAACATTCAGTACTTC.

The J gene is TRBJ2-5, the V gene TRBV6-1; 9 bases are a match to TRBD1. The CDR3 covers 13 residues. Trimming at V came to 3 bases and at J to 6 bases, leaving 2 bases not matched to a gene. Per germline, CDR1 MNHNS and CDR2 SASEGT. The CDR3 is CASSEGQGQTQYF. In DNA form, the CDR3 reads TGTGCCAGCAGTGAGGGACAGGGACAGACCCAGTACTTC.

This chain links TRBV13 with TRBJ2-3; D remains unclear. The CDR3 totals 13 residues. With 2 bases removed from V and 1 base from J, the gap between germline ends came to 4 bases. Per germline, CDR1 PRHDT and CDR2 FYEKMQ (reference sequence). DNA of the CDR3: TGTGCCAGCAGCTTACGGGGCACAGATACGCAGTATTTT. Protein product: CASSLRGTDTQYF.

V gene TRBV19 combines with J gene TRBJ2-7; 10 bases line up with TRBD1. This CDR3 has 12 amino acids. Trimming cost V 11 bases and J 4 bases; bases outside gene matches: 5. The germline CDR1 and CDR2 sequences are LNHDA and SQIVND (reference sequence). For the CDR3, the DNA is TGTGCCGCCGGGGGACAGGGGTACGAGCAGTACTTC. Protein sequence: CAAGGQGYEQYF.

The chain is built from TRBV5-1 and TRBJ2-7, with 7 bases matching TRBD2. Germline V gene data show CDR1 as SGHRS and CDR2 as YFSETQ. The CDR3 covers 17 residues. Trimming at V came to 3 bases and at J to 2 bases, leaving 14 bases not matched to a gene. This chain's CDR3 is CASSSPSERDYPYEQYF. In DNA form, the CDR3 reads TGCGCCAGCAGCTCTCCTTCAGAACGGGACTACCCCTACGAGCAGTACTTC. The full variable domain, with the rest looked up from reference TRBV5-1 and TRBJ2-7, is KAGVTQTPRYLIKTRGQQVTLSCSPISGHRSVSWYQQTPGQGLQFLFEYFSETQRNKGNFPGRFSGRQFSNSRSEMNVSTLELGDSALYLCASSSPSERDYPYEQYFGPGTRLTVT.

The chain joins TRBV25-1 to TRBJ2-3, with 9 bases that match TRBD1. Trimming took 2 bases from V and 2 from J; bases not matched to a gene: 8. Germline loops: CDR1 MGHDK, CDR2 SYGVNS. This CDR3 has 17 residues. CDR3 in amino acids: CASSEERTGGYTDTQYF. CDR3 bases: TGTGCCAGCAGTGAAGAGCGTACAGGGGGCTACACAGATACGCAGTATTTT. Full variable domain (missing parts from reference TRBV25-1 and TRBJ2-3): EADIYQTPRYLVIGTGKKITLECSQTMGHDKMYWYQQDPGMELHLIHYSYGVNSTEKGDLSSESTVSRIRTEHFPLTLESARPSHTSQYLCASSEERTGGYTDTQYFGPGTRLTVL.

This chain joins TRBV28 and TRBJ2-1, with 11 bases fitting TRBD2. The trim removed 6 bases at V and 5 bases at J, leaving 6 bases unmatched. This CDR3 comprises 15 residues. CDR1 is MDHEN, CDR2 SYDVKM, per germline. CDR3 amino acids: CASRHLAGGNNEQFF. CDR3 DNA sequence: TGTGCCAGCAGACATCTAGCGGGGGGAAACAATGAGCAGTTCTTC.

CDR3 region: CASSLAGSGWETQYF. The CDR3 DNA reads as TGTGCCAGCAGCTTAGCCGGGTCAGGGTGGGAGACCCAGTACTTC. J is TRBJ2-5 and V is TRBV7-6; possible D gene TRBD1, 5 bases. CDR1 and CDR2 from the germline V gene are SGHVS and FNYEAQ. The V end was cut by 0 bases, the J end by 5 bases, with 13 bases between. The CDR3 loop spans 15 amino acids.

This sequence joins TRBV30 and TRBJ2-1; weak D call: TRBD1 (5 bases). Trimming took off 4 bases at V and 8 bases at J, with 12 bases between the two ends. CDR1 GTSNPN and CDR2 SVGIG come from the germline V gene (reference sequence). This CDR3 comprises 12 residues. CDR3 residues: CAWTPGLDEQFF. For the CDR3, the DNA is TGTGCCTGGACTCCAGGGCTCGATGAGCAGTTCTTC.

This clone was counted ten times or more. This chain links TRBV9 with TRBJ2-7; D is undetermined. The CDR3 has 12 residues. Trimming removed 3 bases from V and 5 bases from J, with 9 bases in between. Germline V lookup: CDR1 SGDLS, CDR2 YYNGEE. The CDR3 nucleotides are TGTGCCAGCAGCGGAGACGGAGACGAGCAGTACTTC. Translating gives CASSGDGDEQYF.